This record covers a single TCR beta chain. Antigen unknown. The record originates from a study of graft-versus-host responses after intestinal transplantation. Background on the study: Multivisceral, liver-intestinal, or isolated intestinal transplants were performed in recipients. Tacrolimus plus steroids were given to all recipients for approximately three years, preceded by anti-thymocyte globulin induction.

V gave up 2 bases and J gave up 4 bases, with 14 bases separating them. The V gene's germline CDR1 is MDHEN and CDR2 SYDVKM. The CDR3 runs 15 residues. Findings and limits, study-wide: GvH clones were found in recipient marrow; some appeared first in ileum or blood.

Data came from immunoSEQ multiplex PCR; TCRdb stores just in-frame clones and leaves some out. Counted here are about 16,000 clones, 75% to 90% occurring once; the ten biggest clones make up about 20%. Graft samples were processed, releasing intraepithelial and lamina propria lymphocytes. The chain carries TRBV28 and TRBJ1-2, with a weak D call TRBD1 (5 bases). The origin of this receptor is a human patient who received an intestinal transplant, so some T cells may come from the graft donor. Here the sequenced sample was ileum tissue, taken approximately 110 days after intestinal transplant. In DNA, the CDR3 is TGTGCCAGCAGTTTAGCCCTTGGGGCTATCTATGGCTACACCTTC. It translates to CASSLALGAIYGYTF.